The 14 T cell receptor beta chains below were found in one sample sequenced in a study of shared clonotypes between healthy human individuals. Using immunoSEQ multiplex PCR, the repertoire was profiled, and TCRdb retains in-frame clones only, with some absent. The table has 400,000 to 600,000 clones, roughly 77% seen once. Specimen: PBMCs. The receptor source for this set is a woman aged 40 to 49 in good health. Some clones in this sample may be carry-over from other donors' samples.

This CDR3 is CASSTASFSGNTIYF. In nucleotides, the CDR3 is TGTGCCAGCAGCACCGCCAGTTTCTCTGGAAACACCATATATTTT. The V gene is TRBV28, the J gene TRBJ1-3, with D unclear. Germline V gene sequence: CDR1 MDHEN, CDR2 SYDVKM. The CDR3 is 15 amino acids. Trimming pared 6 bases from V and 0 bases from J, leaving 12 bases between.

The chain recombines TRBV11-1 with TRBJ1-1; D remains unclear. The CDR3 spans 14 residues. Germline V gives CDR1 SGHAT, CDR2 FQDESV (reference sequence). V was cut by 3 bases and J by 1 base, with 9 bases left in between. The CDR3 coding sequence is TGTGCCAGCAGCTTTAGTGCAGGGAACACTGAAGCTTTCTTT. The encoded protein is CASSFSAGNTEAFF.

V gene TRBV6-5 combines with J gene TRBJ1-1, with TRBD1 as a possible D gene (5 bases). Germline-derived CDR1 and CDR2 are MNHEY and SVGAGI. Trimming left V 4 bases short and J 6 bases short, with 15 bases between. The length of the CDR3 is 14 residues. The CDR3 DNA sequence: TGTGCCAGCAGTTCCGCCCCGGGGGAAGCTGAAGCTTTCTTT. Translated, it gives CASSSAPGEAEAFF.

This clone was counted between two and nine times. The rearrangement links TRBV27 to TRBJ2-3, with TRBD1 identical over 7 bases. The V gene end was trimmed by 2 bases and the J gene end by 0 bases; junction bases not matched to a gene: 8. This CDR3 is 17 amino acids long. Germline CDR1 MNHEY, CDR2 SMNVEV (reference sequence). This chain's CDR3 is CASSLGTAPSSTDTQYF. CDR3 nucleotides: TGTGCCAGCAGTTTAGGGACAGCGCCTTCTAGCACAGATACGCAGTATTTT.

This clone was seen more than once but under ten times. The chain has TRBV7-2 and TRBJ2-1; D unclear. Germline CDR1 SGHTA, CDR2 FQGNSA. The V and J ends lost 1 base and 8 bases respectively, with 9 bases between them. CDR3 length: 13 residues. Here the CDR3 DNA reads TGTGCCAGCAGCTTAGTAGGGTCGGATGAGCAGTTCTTC. Residues: CASSLVGSDEQFF. The entire variable domain, with the rest obtained from reference TRBV7-2 and TRBJ2-1, is as follows: GAGVSQSPSNKVTEKGKDVELRCDPISGHTALYWYRQSLGQGLEFLIYFQGNSAPDKSGLPSDRFSAERTGGSVSTLTIQRTQQEDSAVYLCASSLVGSDEQFFGPGTRLTVL.

The chain uses TRBV14 and TRBJ2-5, with a possible D match to TRBD1 (6 bases). The CDR3 totals 15 residues. V was trimmed by 8 bases and J by 4 bases, leaving 20 bases between them. In germline, CDR1 is SGHDN, CDR2 FVKESK. As DNA, the CDR3 is TGTGCCAGCGGACAGTCCCTACTGGATGTAGAGACCCAGTACTTC. The encoded protein is CASGQSLLDVETQYF.

CDR3 in amino acids: CASRRTGINYGYTF. The DNA of the CDR3 is TGTGCCAGCAGGCGGACAGGGATTAACTATGGCTACACCTTC. The chain carries TRBV28 and TRBJ1-2; 8 bases match TRBD1. Trimming took 6 bases from V and 1 from J; bases not matched to a gene: 4. CDR3 length: 14 residues. CDR1 MDHEN and CDR2 SYDVKM come from the germline V gene.

This chain links TRBV4-2 with TRBJ2-1; weak D call: TRBD2 (6 bases). CDR1 LGHNA and CDR2 YNFKEQ come from the germline V gene. V lost 4 bases and J lost 0, with 16 bases in between. This CDR3 spans 17 amino acids. CDR3 sequence reads: CASSPFVQGLSYNEQFF. Written as DNA, the CDR3 is TGTGCCAGCAGCCCTTTTGTCCAGGGACTCTCCTACAATGAGCAGTTCTTC.

There are a few counts of this clone. The chain recombines TRBV10-3 with TRBJ1-2; 11 positions match TRBD1. Germline CDR1 is ENHRY and CDR2 is SYGVKD. J lost 4 bases, V lost 6 bases, and 4 bases had no gene match. The CDR3 is 14 residues long. The CDR3 protein is CAIRAGQGAYGYTF. DNA for the CDR3: TGTGCCATCAGGGCTGGACAGGGGGCCTATGGCTACACCTTC.

This chain uses TRBV7-8 with TRBJ2-7, with 7 nucleotides matching TRBD1. The CDR3 totals 14 residues. Germline loops: CDR1 SGHVS, CDR2 FQNEAQ. Trimming at V came to 1 base and at J to 2 bases, leaving 2 bases not matched to a gene. The DNA of the CDR3 is TGTGCCAGCAGCTTAGGCCAGGGGGCCTACGAGCAGTACTTC. It translates to CASSLGQGAYEQYF.

This chain connects TRBV2 to TRBJ2-7, with D perhaps matching TRBD1 (6 bases). Germline lookup yields CDR1 SNHLY and CDR2 FYNNEI. The CDR3 covers 14 residues. Between the trimmed V and J ends, which lost 7 bases and 3 bases, there was a span of 16 bases. For the CDR3, the DNA is TGTGCCAGCAACCCACAGGGATTGGGCTACGAGCAGTACTTC. Amino acid sequence: CASNPQGLGYEQYF.

The chain employs TRBV28 and TRBJ2-3; TRBD2 matches 9 bases. The CDR3 is made up of 13 amino acids. V lost 2 bases to trimming and J lost 9 bases; unmatched junction nucleotides: 3. CDR1 is MDHEN, CDR2 SYDVKM, per germline. As DNA, the CDR3 is TGTGCCAGCAGTTTACTAGCGGGACGCACGCAGTATTTT. This encodes CASSLLAGRTQYF.

As concerns this clone: This clone may be a read error of a much larger clone one base away. Other DNA sequences in this specimen translate into the identical CDR3. The chain combines TRBV11-3 with TRBJ2-3; 7 bases are shared with TRBD2. The CDR3 runs to 14 residues. CDR1 SGHNT and CDR2 YENEEA come from the germline V gene. The J segment lost 2 bases and the V segment lost 1 base, leaving 0 bases of the junction unmatched. The CDR3 nucleotides read TGTGCCAGCAGCTTAGGACTAGCCACAGATACGCAGTATTTT. Translation: CASSLGLATDTQYF.

This clone was observed a single time. The rearrangement joins TRBV27 to TRBJ1-1; TRBD1 matches at 7 bases. Germline lookup yields CDR1 MNHEY and CDR2 SMNVEV (reference sequence). There are 14 residues in the CDR3. Trimming took 8 bases from V and 1 from J; bases not matched to a gene: 7. CDR3 sequence reads: CASGDRDRNTEAFF. DNA for the CDR3: TGTGCCAGCGGAGACAGGGATCGGAACACTGAAGCTTTCTTT.